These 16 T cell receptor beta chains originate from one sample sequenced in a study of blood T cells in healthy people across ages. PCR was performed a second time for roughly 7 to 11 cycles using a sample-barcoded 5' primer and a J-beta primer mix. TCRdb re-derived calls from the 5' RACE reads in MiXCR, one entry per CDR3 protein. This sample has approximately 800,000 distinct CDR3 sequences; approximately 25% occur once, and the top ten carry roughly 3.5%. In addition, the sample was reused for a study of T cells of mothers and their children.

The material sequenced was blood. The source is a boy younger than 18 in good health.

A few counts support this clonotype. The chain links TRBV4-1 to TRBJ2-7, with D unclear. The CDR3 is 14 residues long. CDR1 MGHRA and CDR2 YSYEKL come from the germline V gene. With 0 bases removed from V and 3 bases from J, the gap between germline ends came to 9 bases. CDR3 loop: CASSQDFRFYEQYF. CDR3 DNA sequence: TGCGCCAGCAGCCAAGATTTCCGCTTCTACGAGCAGTACTTC.

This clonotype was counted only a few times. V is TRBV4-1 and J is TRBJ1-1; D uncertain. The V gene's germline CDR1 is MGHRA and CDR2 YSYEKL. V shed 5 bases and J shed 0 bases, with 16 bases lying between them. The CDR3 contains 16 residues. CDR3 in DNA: TGCGCCAGCAGCTTACAAGAACAGAGATTGAACACTGAAGCTTTCTTT. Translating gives CASSLQEQRLNTEAFF.

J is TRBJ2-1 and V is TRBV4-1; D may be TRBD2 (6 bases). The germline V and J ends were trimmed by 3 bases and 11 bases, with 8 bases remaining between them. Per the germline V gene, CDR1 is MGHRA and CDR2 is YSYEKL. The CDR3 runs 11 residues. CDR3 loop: CASSQEGQQFF. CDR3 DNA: TGCGCCAGCAGCCAGGAGGGACAGCAGTTCTTC.

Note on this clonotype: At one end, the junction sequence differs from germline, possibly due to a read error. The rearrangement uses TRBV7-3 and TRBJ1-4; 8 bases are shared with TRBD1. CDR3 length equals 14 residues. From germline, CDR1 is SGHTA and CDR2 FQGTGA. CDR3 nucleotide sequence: TGTGCCAGCAAGGAGACAGGGGTTAGGGAAAAACCGTTTTTT. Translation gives CASKETGVREKPFF. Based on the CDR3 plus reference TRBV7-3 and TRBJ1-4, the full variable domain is GAGVSQTPSNKVTEKGKYVELRCDPISGHTALYWYRQSLGQGPEFLIYFQGTGAADDSGLPNDRFFAVRPEGSVSTLKIQRTERGDSAVYLCASKETGVREKPFFGSGTQLSVL.

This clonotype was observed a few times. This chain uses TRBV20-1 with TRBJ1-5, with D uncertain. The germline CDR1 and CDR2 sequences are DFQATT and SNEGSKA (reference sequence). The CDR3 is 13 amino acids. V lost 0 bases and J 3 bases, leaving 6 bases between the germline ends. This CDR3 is CSARDTDNQPQHF. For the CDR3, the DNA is TGCAGTGCTAGAGATACAGACAATCAGCCCCAGCATTTT.

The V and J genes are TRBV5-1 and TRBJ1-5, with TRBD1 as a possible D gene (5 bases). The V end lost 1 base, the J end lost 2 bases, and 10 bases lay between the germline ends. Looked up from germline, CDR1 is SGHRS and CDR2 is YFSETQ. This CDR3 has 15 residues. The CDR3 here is CASSLSWGGNQPQHF. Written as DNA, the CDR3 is TGCGCCAGCAGCTTGTCTTGGGGGGGCAATCAGCCCCAGCATTTT.

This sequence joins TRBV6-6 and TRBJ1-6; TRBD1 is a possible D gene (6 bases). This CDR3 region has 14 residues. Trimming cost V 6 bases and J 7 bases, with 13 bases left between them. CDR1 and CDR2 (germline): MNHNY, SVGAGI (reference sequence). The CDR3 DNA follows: TGTGCCAGCAGGCACAGGGAGGTCAATTCACCCCTCCACTTT. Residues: CASRHREVNSPLHF.

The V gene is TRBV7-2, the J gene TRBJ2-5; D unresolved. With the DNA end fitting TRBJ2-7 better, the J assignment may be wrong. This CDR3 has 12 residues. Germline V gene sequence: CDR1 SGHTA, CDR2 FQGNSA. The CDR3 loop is CASSLVSLEQYF. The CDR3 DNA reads TGTGCCAGCAGCTTAGTATCCCTCGAGCAGTACTTC.

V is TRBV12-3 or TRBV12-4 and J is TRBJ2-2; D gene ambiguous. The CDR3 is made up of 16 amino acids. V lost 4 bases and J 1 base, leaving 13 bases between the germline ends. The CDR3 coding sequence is TGTGCCAGCAGTTCGGTAGTGTCGCAGAACACCGGGGAGCTGTTTTTT. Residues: CASSSVVSQNTGELFF.

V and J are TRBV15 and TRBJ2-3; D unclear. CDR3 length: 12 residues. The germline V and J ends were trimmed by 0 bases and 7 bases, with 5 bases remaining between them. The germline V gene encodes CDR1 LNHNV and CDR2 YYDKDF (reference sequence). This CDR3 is CATSREENTQYF. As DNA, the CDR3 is TGTGCCACCAGCAGAGAGGAAAATACGCAGTATTTT.

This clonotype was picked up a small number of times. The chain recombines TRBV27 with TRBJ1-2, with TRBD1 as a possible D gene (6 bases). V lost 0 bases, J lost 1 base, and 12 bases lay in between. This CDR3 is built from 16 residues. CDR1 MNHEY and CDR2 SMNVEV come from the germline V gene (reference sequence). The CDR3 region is CASSLSTGQLNYGYTF. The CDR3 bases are TGTGCCAGCAGTTTATCAACAGGACAGCTTAACTATGGCTACACCTTC.

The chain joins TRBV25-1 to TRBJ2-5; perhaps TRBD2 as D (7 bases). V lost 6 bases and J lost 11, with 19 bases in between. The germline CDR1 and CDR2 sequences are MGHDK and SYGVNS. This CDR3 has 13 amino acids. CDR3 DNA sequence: TGTGCCAGCAGCCTTGCGGGGGCCGGGGAGCAGTACTTC. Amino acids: CASSLAGAGEQYF.

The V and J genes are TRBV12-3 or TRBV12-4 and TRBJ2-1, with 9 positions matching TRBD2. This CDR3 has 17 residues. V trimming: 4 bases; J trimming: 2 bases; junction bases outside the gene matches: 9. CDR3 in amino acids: CASSSPTSGSTYNEQFF. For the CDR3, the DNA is TGTGCCAGCAGTTCGCCGACTAGCGGATCAACCTACAATGAGCAGTTCTTC.

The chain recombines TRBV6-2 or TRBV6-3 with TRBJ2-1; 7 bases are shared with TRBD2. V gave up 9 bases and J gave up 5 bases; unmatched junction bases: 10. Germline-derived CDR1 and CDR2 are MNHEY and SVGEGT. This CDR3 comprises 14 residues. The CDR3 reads CASDRSGMDNEQFF. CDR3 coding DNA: TGTGCCAGTGATCGGAGCGGGATGGACAATGAGCAGTTCTTC.

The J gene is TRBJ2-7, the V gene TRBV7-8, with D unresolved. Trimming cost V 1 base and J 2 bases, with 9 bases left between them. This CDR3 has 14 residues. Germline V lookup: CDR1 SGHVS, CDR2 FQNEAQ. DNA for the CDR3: TGTGCCAGCAGCTTAGGTGTCAGAACCTACGAGCAGTACTTC. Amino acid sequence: CASSLGVRTYEQYF.

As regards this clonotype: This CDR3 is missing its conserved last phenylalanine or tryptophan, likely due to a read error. This CDR3 is CATSSQGAGELFV. The CDR3 nucleotides are TGTGCCACCAGTAGCCAGGGAGCCGGGGAGCTGTTTGTT. This chain connects TRBV24-1 to TRBJ2-2; perhaps D is TRBD1 or TRBD2 (5 bases each). Germline V CDR1 and CDR2: KGHDR, SFDVKD. The V gene lost 6 bases and the J gene lost 6 bases, with 10 bases spanning the gap. The CDR3 has 13 residues.